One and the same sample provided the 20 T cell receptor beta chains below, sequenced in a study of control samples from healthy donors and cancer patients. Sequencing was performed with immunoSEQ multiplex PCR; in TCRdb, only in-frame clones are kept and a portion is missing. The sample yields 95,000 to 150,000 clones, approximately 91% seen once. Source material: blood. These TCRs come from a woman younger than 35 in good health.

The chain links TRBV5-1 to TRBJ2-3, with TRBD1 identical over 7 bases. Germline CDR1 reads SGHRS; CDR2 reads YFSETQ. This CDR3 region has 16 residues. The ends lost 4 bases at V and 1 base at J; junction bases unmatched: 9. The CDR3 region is CASSLLDRAGTDTQYF. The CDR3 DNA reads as TGCGCCAGCAGCCTACTCGACAGGGCCGGCACAGATACGCAGTATTTT.

CDR3 protein: CAISGGESYEQYF. Here the CDR3 DNA reads TGTGCCATCAGTGGGGGGGAATCCTACGAGCAGTACTTC. The chain carries TRBV10-3 and TRBJ2-7, with TRBD2 as a possible D gene (6 bases). The CDR3 runs to 13 residues. With 4 bases removed from V and 1 base from J, the gap between germline ends came to 8 bases. The V gene's germline CDR1 is ENHRY and CDR2 SYGVKD.

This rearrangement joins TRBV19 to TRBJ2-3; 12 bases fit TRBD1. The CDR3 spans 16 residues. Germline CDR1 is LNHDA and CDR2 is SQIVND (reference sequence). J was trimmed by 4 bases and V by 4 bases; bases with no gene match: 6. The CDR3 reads CASSKTGTGGPDTQYF. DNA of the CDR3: TGTGCCAGTAGTAAAACCGGGACAGGGGGCCCAGATACGCAGTATTTT.

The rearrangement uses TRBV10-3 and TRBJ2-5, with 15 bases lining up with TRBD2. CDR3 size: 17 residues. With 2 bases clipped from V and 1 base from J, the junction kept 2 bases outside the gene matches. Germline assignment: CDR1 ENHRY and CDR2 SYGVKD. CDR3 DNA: TGTGCCATCAGTGAGCCGGGACTAGCGGGAGGCCAAGAGACCCAGTACTTC. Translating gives CAISEPGLAGGQETQYF.

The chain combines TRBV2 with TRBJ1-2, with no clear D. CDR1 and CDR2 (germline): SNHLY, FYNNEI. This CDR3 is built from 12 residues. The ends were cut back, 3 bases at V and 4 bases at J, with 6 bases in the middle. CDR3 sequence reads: CASSEQSYGYTF. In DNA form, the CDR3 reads TGTGCCAGCAGTGAGCAGTCCTATGGCTACACCTTC.

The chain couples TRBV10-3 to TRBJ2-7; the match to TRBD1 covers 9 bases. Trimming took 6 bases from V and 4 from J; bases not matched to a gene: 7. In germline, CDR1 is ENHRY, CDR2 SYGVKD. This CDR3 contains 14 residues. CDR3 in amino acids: CAIRAGTGSYEQYF. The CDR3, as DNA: TGTGCCATCAGAGCCGGGACAGGGAGTTACGAGCAGTACTTC.

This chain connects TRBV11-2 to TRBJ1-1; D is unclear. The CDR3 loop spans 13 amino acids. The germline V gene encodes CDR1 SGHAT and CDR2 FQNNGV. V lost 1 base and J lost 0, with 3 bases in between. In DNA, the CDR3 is TGTGCCAGCAGCTTAGGTCTGAACACTGAAGCTTTCTTT. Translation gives CASSLGLNTEAFF. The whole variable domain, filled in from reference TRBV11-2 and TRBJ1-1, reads EAGVAQSPRYKIIEKRQSVAFWCNPISGHATLYWYQQILGQGPKLLIQFQNNGVVDDSQLPKDRFSAERLKGVDSTLKIQPAKLEDSAVYLCASSLGLNTEAFFGQGTRLTVV.

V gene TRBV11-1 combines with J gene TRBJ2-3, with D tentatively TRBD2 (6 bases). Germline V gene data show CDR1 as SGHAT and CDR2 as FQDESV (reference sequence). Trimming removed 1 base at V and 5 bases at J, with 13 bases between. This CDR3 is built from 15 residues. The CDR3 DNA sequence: TGTGCCAGCAGCTTAGGTGGGCTGGGGGGAGATACGCAGTATTTT. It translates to CASSLGGLGGDTQYF. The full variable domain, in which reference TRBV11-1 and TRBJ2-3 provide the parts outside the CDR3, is EAEVAQSPRYKITEKSQAVAFWCDPISGHATLYWYRQILGQGPELLVQFQDESVVDDSQLPKDRFSAERLKGVDSTLKIQPAELGDSAMYLCASSLGGLGGDTQYFGPGTRLTVL.

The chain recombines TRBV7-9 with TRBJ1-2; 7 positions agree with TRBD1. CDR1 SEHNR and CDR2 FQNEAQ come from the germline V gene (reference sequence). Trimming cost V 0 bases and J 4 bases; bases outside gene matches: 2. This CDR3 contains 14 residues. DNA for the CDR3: TGTGCCAGCAGCTTAGCGACAGGGTCCTATGGCTACACCTTC. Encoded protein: CASSLATGSYGYTF.

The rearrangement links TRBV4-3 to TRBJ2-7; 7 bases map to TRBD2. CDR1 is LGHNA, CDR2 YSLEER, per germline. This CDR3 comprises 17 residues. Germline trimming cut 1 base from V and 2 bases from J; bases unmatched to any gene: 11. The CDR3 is CASSQGGGRSRTYEQYF. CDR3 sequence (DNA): TGCGCCAGCAGCCAAGGGGGGGGGAGAAGCAGGACCTACGAGCAGTACTTC.

This CDR3 is CASSPRGYGYTF. The CDR3 nucleotides read TGTGCCAGCAGTCCCCGAGGGTATGGCTACACCTTC. V usage is TRBV12-3 or TRBV12-4 and J usage is TRBJ1-2; D call uncertain. The V and J ends lost 5 bases and 5 bases respectively, with 9 bases between them. This CDR3 spans 12 amino acids.

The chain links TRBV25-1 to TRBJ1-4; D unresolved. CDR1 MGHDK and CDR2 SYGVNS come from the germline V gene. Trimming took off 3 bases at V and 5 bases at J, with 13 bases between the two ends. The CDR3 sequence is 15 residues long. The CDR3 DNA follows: TGTGCCAGCAGTGAGGAGCAGGAGATAAATGAAAAACTGTTTTTT. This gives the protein CASSEEQEINEKLFF. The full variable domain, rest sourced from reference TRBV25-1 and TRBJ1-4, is EADIYQTPRYLVIGTGKKITLECSQTMGHDKMYWYQQDPGMELHLIHYSYGVNSTEKGDLSSESTVSRIRTEHFPLTLESARPSHTSQYLCASSEEQEINEKLFFGSGTQLSVL.

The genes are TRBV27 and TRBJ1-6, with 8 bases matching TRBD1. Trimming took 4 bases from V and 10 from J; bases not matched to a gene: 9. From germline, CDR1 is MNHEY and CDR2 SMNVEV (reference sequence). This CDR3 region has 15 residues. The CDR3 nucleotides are TGTGCCAGCAGTTCCTGGACAGGGACGTTATCACCCCTCCACTTT. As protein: CASSSWTGTLSPLHF.

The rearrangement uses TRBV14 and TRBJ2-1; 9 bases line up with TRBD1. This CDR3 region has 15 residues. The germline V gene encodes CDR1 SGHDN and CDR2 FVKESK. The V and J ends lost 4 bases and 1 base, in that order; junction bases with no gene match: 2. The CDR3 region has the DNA TGTGCCAGCAGCCCGGACAGGGGTTCCTACAATGAGCAGTTCTTC. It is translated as CASSPDRGSYNEQFF.

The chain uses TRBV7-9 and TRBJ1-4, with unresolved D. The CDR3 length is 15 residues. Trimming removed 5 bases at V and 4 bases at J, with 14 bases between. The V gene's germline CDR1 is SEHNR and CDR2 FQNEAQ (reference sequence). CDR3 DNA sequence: TGTGCCAGCAGCAGTGGCACGGTGGGTAATGAAAAACTGTTTTTT. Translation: CASSSGTVGNEKLFF.

The CDR3 protein is CASSFIRGETQYF. CDR3 nucleotide sequence: TGTGCCAGCAGTTTCATAAGGGGAGAGACCCAGTACTTC. The gene calls are TRBV12-3 or TRBV12-4 and TRBJ2-5; D perhaps matches TRBD1 (5 bases). CDR3 length: 13 residues. The ends were cut back, 3 bases at V and 4 bases at J, with 9 bases in the middle.

CDR3 sequence: CASSQGVGLDRGTGYTF. The CDR3 DNA follows: TGCGCCAGCAGCCAAGGGGTGGGACTGGACAGGGGAACTGGCTACACCTTC. The chain couples TRBV4-3 to TRBJ1-2; 9 bases are a match to TRBD1. Germline CDR1 is LGHNA and CDR2 is YSLEER. CDR3 length: 17 amino acids. V lost 1 base and J lost 7; bases outside the gene matches: 13.

The CDR3 nucleotides read TGTGCCAGCAGCTTAGTAACCAGGGGGATAACCGGGGAGCTGTTTTTT. Residues: CASSLVTRGITGELFF. This chain links TRBV13 with TRBJ2-2; 7 bases are shared with TRBD1. Trimming removed 1 base from V and 5 bases from J; junction bases left unmatched: 7. The germline V gene has CDR1 PRHDT and CDR2 FYEKMQ (reference sequence). The length of the CDR3 is 16 residues.

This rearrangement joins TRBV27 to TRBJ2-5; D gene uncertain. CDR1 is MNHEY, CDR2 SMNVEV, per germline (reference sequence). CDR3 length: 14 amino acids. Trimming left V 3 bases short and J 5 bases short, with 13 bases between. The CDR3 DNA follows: TGTGCCAGCAGTTTCCTCGGACGGGTCGAGACCCAGTACTTC. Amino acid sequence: CASSFLGRVETQYF.

CDR3 sequence reads: CASSPGLVPYEQYF. The DNA for the CDR3 is TGTGCCAGCAGCCCGGGACTAGTTCCCTACGAGCAGTACTTC. The chain employs TRBV7-6 and TRBJ2-7; 8 nucleotides match TRBD2. V lost 5 bases, J lost 2 bases, and 5 bases stayed unmatched. The germline CDR1 and CDR2 sequences are SGHVS and FNYEAQ. The CDR3 contains 14 residues.